The table lists the clone carrying this TCR beta chain with a count of one. What it recognizes is unknown. Libraries were prepared by immunoSEQ multiplex PCR; TCRdb keeps only in-frame clonotypes and omits some of them. The sample carries roughly 84,000 clones, around nine tenths recorded once. There are 16 residues in the CDR3. Germline values: CDR1 MGHRA, CDR2 YSYEKL. V was shortened by 0 bases and J by 0 bases, with 9 bases between the two germline ends. The data stem from a study of T cell responses to AZD1222 COVID-19 vaccine. Whole-study results and caveats: Clonal diversity was possibly underestimated, and the donors were mostly white British, with more females. Close to half of all spike-specific TCRs reportedly target regions of the variants that are unmutated. Receipt of two AZD1222 doses was followed by a rise in Spike-specific TCR breadth and depth. It was only after the peak T cell response that any repertoires were sampled.

The source is an adult who received the AZD1222 COVID-19 vaccine. The genes are TRBV4-1 and TRBJ1-3; D is uncertain. Specimen: peripheral blood, collected 28 days after the second AZD1222 dose. The CDR3 reads CASSQDRTGSGNTIYF. Written as DNA, the CDR3 is TGCGCCAGCAGCCAAGATCGGACGGGCTCTGGAAACACCATATATTTT.